This T cell receptor (beta chain) was captured in a study of blood T cell repertoires in COVID-19. Study context: Some COVID-19 samples were acute and others convalescent; all came from the United States, Italy and Spain. From T cells, B-cell-depleted T cells, or PBMCs came the material, which was cDNA or gDNA.

Repertoires were generated with immunoSEQ multiplex PCR, while TCRdb's copy carries only in-frame clones and drops some. The sample has roughly 320,000 clones, about 90% seen once. Those enrolled in Seattle joined during active infection and were followed longitudinally afterward. Germline values: CDR1 GTSNPN, CDR2 SVGIG (reference sequence). This CDR3 is 12 amino acids long. V lost 5 bases and J lost 2, with 10 bases in between. This chain links TRBV30 with TRBJ2-7; tentatively, D is TRBD1 (5 bases). This clonotype was sampled from a woman between 50 and 59 years old with COVID-19, enrolled during active disease. The sequencing sample was made of peripheral blood. The CDR3 bases are TGTGCCTGGGAGGACAAGACCTACGAGCAGTACTTC. Protein sequence: CAWEDKTYEQYF.